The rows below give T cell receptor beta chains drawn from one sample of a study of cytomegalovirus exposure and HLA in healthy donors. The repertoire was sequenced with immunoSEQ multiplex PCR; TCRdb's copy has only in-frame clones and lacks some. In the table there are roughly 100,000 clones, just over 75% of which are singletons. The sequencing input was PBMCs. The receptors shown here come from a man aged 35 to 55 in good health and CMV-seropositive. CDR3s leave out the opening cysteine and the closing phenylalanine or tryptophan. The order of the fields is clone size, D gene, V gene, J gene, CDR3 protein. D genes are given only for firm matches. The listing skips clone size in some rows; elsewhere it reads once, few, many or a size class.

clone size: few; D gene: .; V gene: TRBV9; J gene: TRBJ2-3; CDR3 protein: ASSVDGVTSTDTQY
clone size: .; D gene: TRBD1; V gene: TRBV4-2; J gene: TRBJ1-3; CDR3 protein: ASSQGQGNTIY
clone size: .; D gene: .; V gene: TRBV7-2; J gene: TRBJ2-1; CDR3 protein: ASSLDASSYNEQF
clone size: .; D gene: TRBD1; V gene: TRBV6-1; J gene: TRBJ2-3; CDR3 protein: ASSGPGTVPALSTDTQY
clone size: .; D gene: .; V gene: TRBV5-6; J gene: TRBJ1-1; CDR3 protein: ASSLGPLRGGWDTEAF
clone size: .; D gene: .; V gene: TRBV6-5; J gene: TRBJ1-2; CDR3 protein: ASSLRPGGYGYT
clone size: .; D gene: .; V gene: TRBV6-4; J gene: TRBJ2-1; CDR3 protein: ASSDSRSFSYNEQF
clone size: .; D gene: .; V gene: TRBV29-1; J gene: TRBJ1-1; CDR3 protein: SVETGNRERNTEAF
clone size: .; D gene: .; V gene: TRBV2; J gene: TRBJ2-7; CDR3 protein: ASSVGQEYEQY
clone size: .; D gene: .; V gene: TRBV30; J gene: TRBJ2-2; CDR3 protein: AWKGGAGGTGELF
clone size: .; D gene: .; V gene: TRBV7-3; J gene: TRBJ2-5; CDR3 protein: ASSSNPTVQETQY
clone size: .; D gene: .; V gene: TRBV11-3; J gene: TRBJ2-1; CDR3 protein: ASSLVAAEPNEQF
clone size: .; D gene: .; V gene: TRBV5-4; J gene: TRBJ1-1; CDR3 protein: ASSSGRGNTEAF
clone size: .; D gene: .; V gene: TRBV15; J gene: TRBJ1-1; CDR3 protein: ATSRDLTEAF
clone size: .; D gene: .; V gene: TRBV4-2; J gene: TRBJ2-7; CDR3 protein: ATSKTELGGGTPYEQY
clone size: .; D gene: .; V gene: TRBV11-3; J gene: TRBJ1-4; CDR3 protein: ASSLEGRSEKLF
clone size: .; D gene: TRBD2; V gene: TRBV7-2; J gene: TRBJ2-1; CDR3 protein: ASSSLAGYNEQF
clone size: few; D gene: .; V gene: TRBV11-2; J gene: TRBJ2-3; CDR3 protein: ASSSPRISTDTQY
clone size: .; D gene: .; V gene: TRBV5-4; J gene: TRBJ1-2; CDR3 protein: ASSLDSGLYGYT
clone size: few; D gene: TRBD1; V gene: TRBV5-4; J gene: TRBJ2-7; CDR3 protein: ASSLERLRGQGANEQY
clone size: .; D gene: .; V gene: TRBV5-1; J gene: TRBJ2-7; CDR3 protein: ASSLAGDGSYEQY
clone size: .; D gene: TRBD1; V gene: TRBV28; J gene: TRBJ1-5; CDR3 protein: ASSLSDRGLNQPQH
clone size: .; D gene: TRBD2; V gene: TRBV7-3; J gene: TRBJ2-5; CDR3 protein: ASSPSGGQETQY
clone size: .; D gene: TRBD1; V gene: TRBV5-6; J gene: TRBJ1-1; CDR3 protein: ASSLGRGITEAF
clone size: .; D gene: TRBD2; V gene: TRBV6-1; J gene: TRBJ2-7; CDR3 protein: ASSGRGTSANYEQY
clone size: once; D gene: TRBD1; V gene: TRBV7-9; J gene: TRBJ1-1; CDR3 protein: ASSLVQGASNEAF
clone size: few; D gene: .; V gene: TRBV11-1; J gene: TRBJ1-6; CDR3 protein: ASSPGRRQRLSPLH
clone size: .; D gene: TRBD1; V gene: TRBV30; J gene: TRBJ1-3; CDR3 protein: AWSRDSFGNTIY
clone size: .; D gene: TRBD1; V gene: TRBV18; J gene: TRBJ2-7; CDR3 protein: ASSHVTGDPIPY
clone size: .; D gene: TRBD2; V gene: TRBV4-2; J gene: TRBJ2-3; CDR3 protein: ASSQVSSGGAPDTQY
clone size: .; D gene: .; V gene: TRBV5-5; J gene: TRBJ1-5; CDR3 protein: ASSLKSVSGGDSNQPQH
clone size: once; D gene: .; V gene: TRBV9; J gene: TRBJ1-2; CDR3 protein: ASSVDRDGYT
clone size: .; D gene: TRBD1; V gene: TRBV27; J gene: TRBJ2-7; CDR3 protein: ASSQWTGYLDEQY
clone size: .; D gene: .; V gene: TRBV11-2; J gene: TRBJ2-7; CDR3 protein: ASSLGSVYEQY
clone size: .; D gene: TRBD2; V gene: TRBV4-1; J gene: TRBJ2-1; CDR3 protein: ASSPRDSGGISYNEQF
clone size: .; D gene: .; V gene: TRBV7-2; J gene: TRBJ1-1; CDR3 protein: ASSFTGTMNTEAF
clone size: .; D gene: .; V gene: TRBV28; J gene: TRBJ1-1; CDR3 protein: ASSFRGGYTEAF